This T cell receptor (beta chain) was identified in a study of blood T cell repertoires in COVID-19. Overall study: Acute-phase and convalescent COVID-19 samples originated in the United States, Italy and Spain. In each case, the material was cDNA or gDNA derived from T cells, B-cell-depleted T cells, or PBMCs.

Authors' processing steps: Reference gene primer amplification gave estimated nucleated cell counts. Here immunoSEQ multiplex PCR was the method, and the copy in TCRdb shows in-frame clones only, minus some. V and J calls and clone size are those listed in that table; D and trimming were worked out from the DNA. The sample has roughly 120,000 clones, over 80% seen once. The sample taken for sequencing was peripheral blood. The receptor was isolated from a woman in her seventies with acute or convalescent COVID-19.

CDR3 sequence: CASSLGGNGGELFF. CDR3 sequence (DNA): TGCGCCAGCAGCTTAGGGGGAAACGGCGGGGAGCTGTTTTTT. This chain connects TRBV5-1 to TRBJ2-2, with D possibly TRBD1 on 6 matching bases. V was cut by 2 bases and J by 7 bases, with 12 bases left in between. This CDR3 contains 14 residues. Germline V gives CDR1 SGHRS, CDR2 YFSETQ.